The 14 T cell receptor beta chains listed next were all sequenced from one sample in a study of cytomegalovirus exposure and HLA in healthy donors. Profiling relied on immunoSEQ multiplex PCR, and the TCRdb table lists in-frame clones only, not all of them. The sample comprises around 56,000 clones, 93% of which are singletons, and approximately 1.7% rests with the top ten. Sequencing was carried out using PBMCs. Receptors were obtained from a woman aged 18-30 years in good health and CMV-seropositive.

The rearrangement uses TRBV20-1 and TRBJ1-1; D gene ambiguous. V lost 5 bases to trimming and J lost 4 bases, with 8 bases between them. CDR1 is DFQATT, CDR2 SNEGSKA, per germline (reference sequence). The CDR3 runs to 11 residues. The CDR3 sequence is CSAPRITEAFF. In DNA form, the CDR3 reads TGCAGTGCTCCTAGGATCACTGAAGCTTTCTTT.

This clone appeared a single time. The chain carries TRBV28 and TRBJ1-6, with D unresolved. The V and J ends lost 6 bases and 1 base respectively, with 10 bases between them. The germline V gene has CDR1 MDHEN and CDR2 SYDVKM. The length of the CDR3 is 15 residues. The CDR3 loop reads CASRRRESYNSPLHF. The CDR3 bases are TGTGCCAGCAGGCGGAGGGAGTCCTATAATTCACCCCTCCACTTT.

This chain uses TRBV6-5 with TRBJ1-6, with D tentatively TRBD1 (6 bases). V was clipped by 6 bases and J by 10 bases, with 16 bases between them. Per germline, CDR1 MNHEY and CDR2 SVGAGI. The length of the CDR3 is 14 residues. Here the CDR3 DNA reads TGTGCCAGCAGCCGCCAGGGGAGACGGTCACCCCTCCACTTT. Protein product: CASSRQGRRSPLHF.

CDR3 residues: CASSRLNGGSSGNTIYF. DNA for the CDR3: TGTGCCAGCAGTCGATTAAATGGGGGCAGCTCTGGAAACACCATATATTTT. The genes are TRBV11-2 and TRBJ1-3, with TRBD1 as a possible D gene (6 bases). V lost 6 bases and J lost 0, with 18 bases in between. The CDR3 is 17 amino acids. From germline, CDR1 is SGHAT and CDR2 FQNNGV.

The V gene is TRBV4-3, the J gene TRBJ2-3; 10 bases map to TRBD2. CDR1 and CDR2 (germline): LGHNA, YSLEER. The CDR3 is 19 amino acids. Losses at the gene ends were 1 base for V and 6 bases for J; bases not matched to a gene: 16. CDR3 coding DNA: TGCGCCAGCAGCCAAGCCTTCAGGACTAGCGGCGGACATACGGATACGCAGTATTTT. It is translated as CASSQAFRTSGGHTDTQYF.

J is TRBJ1-2 and V is TRBV6-5, with TRBD1 identical over 8 bases. The germline gives CDR1 MNHEY, CDR2 SVGAGI. The length of the CDR3 is 15 residues. The V segment lost 2 bases and the J segment 4 bases; nucleotides outside the gene matches: 6. This CDR3 reads CASSYSAGGAYGYTF. DNA of the CDR3: TGTGCCAGCAGTTACAGTGCAGGGGGCGCCTATGGCTACACCTTC.

The gene calls are TRBV7-9 and TRBJ2-7; D may be TRBD1 (5 bases). The CDR3 has 15 residues. Trimming removed 5 bases from V and 1 base from J, with 15 bases in between. CDR1 and CDR2 (germline): SEHNR, FQNEAQ (reference sequence). CDR3 nucleotide sequence: TGTGCCAGCAGCCCCGAAGGGGCCGGGTCCTACGAGCAGTACTTC. Translating it yields CASSPEGAGSYEQYF.

The rearrangement joins TRBV5-5 to TRBJ2-5; the D gene is possibly TRBD2 (5 bases). The CDR3 is 13 residues long. Trimming shortened V by 1 base and J by 4 bases, and 8 bases separated the two germline ends. The germline V gene encodes CDR1 SGHKS and CDR2 YYEKEE (reference sequence). CDR3 amino acids: CASSLQAAETQYF. The DNA for the CDR3 is TGTGCCAGCAGCTTGCAAGCGGCAGAGACCCAGTACTTC.

Only one count was recorded for this clone. V usage is TRBV10-3 and J usage is TRBJ2-3, with 11 bases fitting TRBD1. The CDR3 is 14 amino acids. With V trimmed by 5 bases and J by 6 bases, 4 bases remained unmatched. The germline V gene has CDR1 ENHRY and CDR2 SYGVKD. The CDR3 DNA reads as TGTGCCATCAGTTGGACAGGGGGCCTGGATACGCAGTATTTT. Translated: CAISWTGGLDTQYF.

This chain joins TRBV5-6 and TRBJ1-2; D gene unclear. The germline V gene has CDR1 SGHDT and CDR2 YYEEEE. There are 13 residues in the CDR3. Trimming removed 2 bases at V and 6 bases at J, with 11 bases between. CDR3 in amino acids: CASSFEEADGYTF. The CDR3 DNA sequence: TGTGCCAGCAGCTTTGAAGAGGCTGATGGCTACACCTTC.

The genes are TRBV6-4 and TRBJ2-3; maybe TRBD2 (7 bases). The germline V gene encodes CDR1 MRHNA and CDR2 SNTAGT. This CDR3 comprises 14 residues. V lost 3 bases and J 5 bases, leaving 12 bases between the germline ends. The DNA for the CDR3 is TGTGCCAGCAGTGAGACGGGGGGCCAAGATACGCAGTATTTT. Protein sequence: CASSETGGQDTQYF.

V is TRBV10-3 and J is TRBJ1-3; TRBD1 aligns across 7 bases. The germline V gene has CDR1 ENHRY and CDR2 SYGVKD. V lost 7 bases and J lost 2; bases outside the gene matches: 8. This CDR3 region has 15 residues. The CDR3 DNA follows: TGTGCCATCAATTCGCCAGGGGGAACTGGAAACACCATATATTTT. This encodes CAINSPGGTGNTIYF.

The V gene is TRBV27, the J gene TRBJ2-7; TRBD1 agrees at 8 bases. Trimming removed 0 bases from V and 3 bases from J; junction bases left unmatched: 10. This CDR3 has 17 amino acids. The germline V gene encodes CDR1 MNHEY and CDR2 SMNVEV (reference sequence). This CDR3 is CASSLSIAGTGLYEQYF. The CDR3 DNA is TGTGCCAGCAGTTTATCGATAGCCGGGACAGGTCTCTACGAGCAGTACTTC.

This clone was counted a single time. The gene calls are TRBV6-5 and TRBJ2-7, with 8 positions matching TRBD2. With 11 bases clipped from V and 2 bases from J, the junction kept 8 bases outside the gene matches. This CDR3 has 13 residues. From germline, CDR1 is MNHEY and CDR2 SVGAGI. CDR3 sequence: CAVAGGAAYEQYF. Here the CDR3 DNA reads TGTGCCGTTGCCGGGGGGGCCGCCTACGAGCAGTACTTC.